These 30 T cell receptor beta chains came from one sample sequenced in a study of a mutant IDH1 vaccine in newly diagnosed glioma (dated by TCRdb to about 2021). The time point label, as the study defines it: week 23, last vaccination. Each vaccine dose was 300 ug of a 20-mer mutant IDH1 peptide in Montanide, given subcutaneously with topical imiquimod. The library relied on the immunoSEQ multiplex PCR assay. TCRdb provides this immuneACCESS table in a form limited to in-frame rearrangements. Some clones are lacking; in checked studies, under half of them reflect an unresolved V gene, and why the rest are absent is not known. In all, the sample holds tens of thousands of clones, and about 87% of those were seen once. Around 1.3% of the sample is in the top ten clones. What these receptors recognize is not known. Sample: PBMCs, taken from a glioma patient whose treatment included an IDH1 peptide vaccine. The receptors here all came from a man in his forties with glioma.

This rearrangement joins TRBV4-3 to TRBJ2-6; D is unresolved. Germline CDR1 LGHNA, CDR2 YSLEER. V lost 0 bases, J lost 0 bases, and 15 bases lay in between. The CDR3 consists of 19 residues. The chain's CDR3 is CASSQDFPGIFSGANVLTF. CDR3 coding DNA: TGCGCCAGCAGCCAAGATTTTCCCGGTATCTTCTCTGGGGCCAACGTCCTGACTTTC.

Worth noting for this clone: In the same sample, other DNA sequences code for this CDR3. This chain joins TRBV29-1 and TRBJ2-2; D remains ambiguous. CDR1 SQVTM and CDR2 ANQGSEA come from the germline V gene. The V gene lost 4 bases and the J gene lost 3 bases, with 3 bases spanning the gap. The CDR3 consists of 11 residues. CDR3 in DNA: TGCAGCGTTGGGGACACCGGGGAGCTGTTTTTT. Translated: CSVGDTGELFF.

This clone was seen only once. This chain uses TRBV6-1 with TRBJ2-1; tentatively, D is TRBD2 (6 bases). The length of the CDR3 is 15 residues. The V and J ends lost 2 bases and 4 bases respectively, with 12 bases between them. Germline V CDR1 and CDR2: MNHNS, SASEGT. In nucleotides, the CDR3 is TGTGCCAGCAGTGAAAAGACTAGGGCTTACAATGAGCAGTTCTTC. Amino acids: CASSEKTRAYNEQFF.

V and J are TRBV5-1 and TRBJ2-1; 8 nucleotides agree with TRBD1. This CDR3 is built from 15 residues. CDR1 is SGHRS, CDR2 YFSETQ, per germline. After removal of 3 bases from V and 4 bases from J, the junction contained 6 bases not matched to a gene. CDR3 bases: TGCGCCAGCAGCTCCGGGACAGGTACTTACAATGAGCAGTTCTTC. Translated: CASSSGTGTYNEQFF.

The chain recombines TRBV6-5 with TRBJ2-1, with 14 bases that match TRBD2. Unmatched junction bases numbered 4, after V lost 6 bases and J lost 6 bases. Germline V gives CDR1 MNHEY, CDR2 SVGAGI. This CDR3 is built from 15 residues. The CDR3 reads CASRDGTSGSNEQFF. The CDR3 region has the DNA TGTGCCAGCAGAGATGGGACTAGCGGGAGCAATGAGCAGTTCTTC.

V is TRBV6-5 and J is TRBJ2-7, with a weak D call TRBD1 (6 bases). Germline V CDR1 and CDR2: MNHEY, SVGAGI. Trimming removed 6 bases from V and 0 bases from J, with 15 bases in between. The CDR3 consists of 15 residues. The CDR3 bases are TGTGCCAGCAGCAAGAGTTCGACAGGCTCCTACGAGCAGTACTTC. Translated: CASSKSSTGSYEQYF.

The genes are TRBV10-1 and TRBJ2-7; 7 nucleotides match TRBD2. J was trimmed by 1 base and V by 11 bases; bases with no gene match: 2. There are 11 residues in the CDR3. Germline values: CDR1 WNHNN, CDR2 SYGVQD (reference sequence). The DNA for the CDR3 is TGCGCCGAGGGACTATCCTACGAGCAGTACTTC. Residues: CAEGLSYEQYF.

CDR3 loop: CASSPAGSAQETQYF. The CDR3 DNA reads TGTGCCAGCTCACCAGCTGGAAGCGCTCAAGAGACCCAGTACTTC. The V and J genes are TRBV18 and TRBJ2-5; D remains ambiguous. The CDR3 extends over 15 amino acids. The V gene lost 2 bases and the J gene lost 2 bases, with 12 bases spanning the gap. From germline, CDR1 is KGHSH and CDR2 LQKENI.

This clone was found a few times. This chain links TRBV7-8 with TRBJ1-1; the match to TRBD1 covers 7 bases. The CDR3 consists of 16 residues. Germline assignment: CDR1 SGHVS and CDR2 FQNEAQ. Germline trimming cut 5 bases from V and 4 bases from J; bases unmatched to any gene: 13. Here the CDR3 reads CASSPRGGGMGTEAFF. For the CDR3, the DNA is TGTGCCAGCAGCCCTCGGGGAGGGGGCATGGGCACTGAAGCTTTCTTT.

About this clone itself: Sequence at one end of the junction differs from germline and may be a read error. This chain joins TRBV6-1 and TRBJ2-7, with 11 nucleotides matching TRBD2. This CDR3 region has 22 residues. CDR1 and CDR2 (germline): MNHNS, SASEGT. The chain's CDR3 is CASNEQGPRPSGTSGPSYEQYF. The CDR3 DNA follows: TGTGCCAGCAATGAACAGGGCCCTCGCCCATCCGGGACTAGCGGCCCTTCCTACGAGCAGTACTTC.

The rearrangement links TRBV15 to TRBJ1-5; D may be TRBD1 (5 bases). In germline, CDR1 is LNHNV, CDR2 YYDKDF (reference sequence). The CDR3 is 17 residues long. V lost 5 bases and J lost 0, with 17 bases in between. DNA for the CDR3: TGTGCCACCAGCGGACTGCCGGGACGGCTTAGCAATCAGCCCCAGCATTTT. Amino acid sequence: CATSGLPGRLSNQPQHF.

The CDR3 loop reads CASRPGAGNTGELFF. CDR3 nucleotide sequence: TGTGCCAGCAGACCAGGGGCAGGGAACACCGGGGAGCTGTTTTTT. The rearrangement links TRBV7-9 to TRBJ2-2, with D maybe TRBD1 (6 bases). In germline, CDR1 is SEHNR, CDR2 FQNEAQ (reference sequence). The CDR3 has 15 amino acids. V lost 6 bases to trimming and J lost 1 base, with 12 bases between them.

This chain joins TRBV5-4 and TRBJ1-2, with D maybe TRBD1 (6 bases). Deletions cut 4 bases from V and 3 bases from J, with 13 bases between. The CDR3 consists of 14 residues. Looked up from germline, CDR1 is SGHNT and CDR2 is YYREEE (reference sequence). The CDR3 is CASSLTGQYYGYTF. The DNA for the CDR3 is TGTGCCAGCAGCCTGACAGGCCAGTACTATGGCTACACCTTC.

A few counts support this clone. This sequence joins TRBV9 and TRBJ1-2, with 10 positions matching TRBD1. The V segment lost 4 bases and the J segment 7 bases; nucleotides outside the gene matches: 4. Looked up from germline, CDR1 is SGDLS and CDR2 is YYNGEE. This CDR3 region has 13 residues. In DNA form, the CDR3 reads TGTGCCAGCAGCCTGACAGGGGGCGGTGGCTACACCTTC. The encoded protein is CASSLTGGGGYTF.

V is TRBV19 and J is TRBJ2-2, with 7 bases fitting TRBD1. The V and J ends lost 10 bases and 5 bases, in that order; junction bases with no gene match: 13. CDR3 length: 15 amino acids. Germline V gives CDR1 LNHDA, CDR2 SQIVND (reference sequence). As DNA, the CDR3 is TGTGCCACCACAGGGGTTTTCCCAGCGACCGGGGAGCTGTTTTTT. Translated: CATTGVFPATGELFF.

The chain has TRBV7-9 and TRBJ2-5, with 9 positions matching TRBD1. This CDR3 is built from 15 residues. CDR1 is SEHNR, CDR2 FQNEAQ, per germline (reference sequence). V lost 5 bases, J lost 5 bases, and 9 bases stayed unmatched. The CDR3 DNA follows: TGTGCCAGCAGCCTACTTGGGACAGGGCGGGAGACCCAGTACTTC. Amino acid sequence: CASSLLGTGRETQYF.

The genes are TRBV29-1 and TRBJ2-1; 8 positions match TRBD1. The germline CDR1 and CDR2 sequences are SQVTM and ANQGSEA. After removal of 6 bases from V and 3 bases from J, the junction contained 7 bases not matched to a gene. The CDR3 covers 14 residues. CDR3 sequence: CSVNNRGIYNEQFF. In DNA form, the CDR3 reads TGCAGCGTGAACAACAGGGGGATCTACAATGAGCAGTTCTTC.

The CDR3 region is CASSLDRGERAFF. DNA for the CDR3: TGTGCCAGCAGCTTGGACAGGGGCGAGAGGGCTTTCTTT. The rearrangement uses TRBV7-2 and TRBJ1-1; TRBD1 agrees at 9 bases. The CDR3 runs 13 residues. V lost 3 bases to trimming and J lost 11 bases; unmatched junction nucleotides: 7. CDR1 is SGHTA, CDR2 FQGNSA, per germline.

The chain employs TRBV5-1 and TRBJ2-7; TRBD1 aligns across 7 bases. CDR1 and CDR2 (germline): SGHRS, YFSETQ. The CDR3 covers 13 residues. J was trimmed by 6 bases and V by 3 bases; bases with no gene match: 6. The CDR3 spells CASSSGTVFEQYF. The DNA of the CDR3 is TGCGCCAGCAGCTCCGGGACAGTATTCGAGCAGTACTTC.

V is TRBV18 and J is TRBJ1-5, with D hard to call. Germline V gives CDR1 KGHSH, CDR2 LQKENI. The CDR3 covers 14 residues. V was cut by 5 bases and J by 1 base, with 9 bases left in between. CDR3 protein: CASSATDSNQPQHF. The CDR3, as DNA: TGTGCCAGCTCAGCCACGGACAGCAATCAGCCCCAGCATTTT.

V is TRBV6-5 and J is TRBJ2-5; 7 positions agree with TRBD2. This CDR3 has 16 residues. Germline V CDR1 and CDR2: MNHEY, SVGAGI. Trimming took 2 bases from V and 4 from J; bases not matched to a gene: 10. The DNA of the CDR3 is TGTGCCAGCAGTTACATGACGGGAGGAGGTCGAGAGACCCAGTACTTC. Protein sequence: CASSYMTGGGRETQYF.

The rearrangement joins TRBV9 to TRBJ1-1, with 9 bases that match TRBD1. CDR1 and CDR2 from the germline V gene are SGDLS and YYNGEE. Trimming cost V 2 bases and J 6 bases; bases outside gene matches: 5. CDR3 length: 14 amino acids. CDR3 loop: CASSVGTGRAEAFF. The CDR3 DNA reads as TGTGCCAGCAGCGTCGGGACAGGGAGGGCTGAAGCTTTCTTT.

The J gene is TRBJ2-3, the V gene TRBV5-1; TRBD1 agrees at 9 bases. In germline, CDR1 is SGHRS, CDR2 YFSETQ. The CDR3 has 16 residues. V trimming: 1 base; J trimming: 3 bases; junction bases outside the gene matches: 6. The CDR3 nucleotides read TGCGCCAGCAGCTTGTACGGACAGGGGATAACAGATACGCAGTATTTT. Translation gives CASSLYGQGITDTQYF.

The V call is TRBV5-1, the J call TRBJ2-1; 11 bases are shared with TRBD2. Germline V gives CDR1 SGHRS, CDR2 YFSETQ. Unmatched junction bases numbered 4, after V lost 1 base and J lost 4 bases. The CDR3 totals 16 residues. The CDR3 DNA is TGCGCCAGCAGCTTGCTCGCTAGCGGGGGGTACAATGAGCAGTTCTTC. This sequence encodes CASSLLASGGYNEQFF. The variable domain in full, with the rest retrieved from reference TRBV5-1 and TRBJ2-1, is KAGVTQTPRYLIKTRGQQVTLSCSPISGHRSVSWYQQTPGQGLQFLFEYFSETQRNKGNFPGRFSGRQFSNSRSEMNVSTLELGDSALYLCASSLLASGGYNEQFFGPGTRLTVL.

A word on this clone: A junction end diverges from the germline sequence, so it may reflect a read error. This chain links TRBV27 with TRBJ1-2; no clear D. This CDR3 is built from 13 residues. The germline gives CDR1 MNHEY, CDR2 SMNVEV (reference sequence). The CDR3 region is CASSLIGNYGHTF. Here the CDR3 DNA reads TGTGCCAGCAGCCTTATCGGCAACTATGGCCACACCTTC.

The CDR3 DNA reads TGTGCCAGTAGTATAGAGCGATTCTATGGCTACACCTTC. This codes for CASSIERFYGYTF. J is TRBJ1-2 and V is TRBV19; D remains ambiguous. Germline CDR1 reads LNHDA; CDR2 reads SQIVND (reference sequence). The CDR3 covers 13 residues. With 0 bases removed from V and 4 bases from J, the gap between germline ends came to 6 bases.

The V and J genes are TRBV7-9 and TRBJ1-1; D is possibly TRBD1 (5 bases). The CDR3 is 13 amino acids. In germline, CDR1 is SEHNR, CDR2 FQNEAQ (reference sequence). V was shortened by 4 bases and J by 0 bases, with 6 bases between the two germline ends. This chain's CDR3 is CASSSTVNTEAFF. The CDR3 DNA sequence: TGTGCCAGCAGCTCGACAGTGAACACTGAAGCTTTCTTT.

The chain uses TRBV29-1 and TRBJ2-1, with a tentative D call TRBD2 (6 bases). V gave up 0 bases and J gave up 11 bases, with 14 bases separating them. The CDR3 is made up of 13 amino acids. Germline values: CDR1 SQVTM, CDR2 ANQGSEA. DNA of the CDR3: TGCAGCGTTGAAGAACGTACTAGCTTTCAGCAGTTCTTC. Its protein product is CSVEERTSFQQFF.

This chain's CDR3 is CASRQGTYMNTEAFF. CDR3 sequence (DNA): TGCGCCAGCAGGCAGGGGACATACATGAACACTGAAGCTTTCTTT. This chain joins TRBV5-1 and TRBJ1-1; tentatively, D is TRBD1 (6 bases). This CDR3 is 15 amino acids long. V was shortened by 5 bases and J by 0 bases, with 14 bases between the two germline ends. Germline V gene data show CDR1 as SGHRS and CDR2 as YFSETQ. Together with reference TRBV5-1 and TRBJ1-1, the CDR3 gives the full variable domain: KAGVTQTPRYLIKTRGQQVTLSCSPISGHRSVSWYQQTPGQGLQFLFEYFSETQRNKGNFPGRFSGRQFSNSRSEMNVSTLELGDSALYLCASRQGTYMNTEAFFGQGTRLTVV.

The chain joins TRBV4-1 to TRBJ1-4; unclear D gene. Trimming removed 1 base at V and 8 bases at J, with 11 bases between. The CDR3 totals 14 residues. Germline-derived CDR1 and CDR2 are MGHRA and YSYEKL. CDR3 sequence (DNA): TGCGCCAGCAGCCAAGTAGCTTCTCTCGAAAAACTGTTTTTT. Encoded protein: CASSQVASLEKLFF.